Listed below are T cell receptor beta chains from one sample, sequenced in a study of CXCR3-negative and CXCR3-positive naive CD8 T cells. TCRdb reanalyzed the 5' RACE reads, giving one entry per CDR3 protein sequence and no DNA. The sample yields tens of thousands of distinct CDR3 sequences, of which the top ten take up over 0.4%. The sequencing input was naive CXCR3+ CD8+ T cells from blood. The source is a human donor in good health. Some clones in this sample may be carry-over from other donors' samples. CDR3s include the opening cysteine and the closing phenylalanine or tryptophan.

j_gene: TRBJ2-7
v_gene: TRBV5-1
CDR3aa: CASSQERGAAAEQYF

j_gene: TRBJ1-1
v_gene: TRBV15
CDR3aa: CATSRDSGMNTEAFF

j_gene: TRBJ1-2
v_gene: TRBV27
CDR3aa: CASSASGTAYYGYTF

j_gene: TRBJ2-5
v_gene: TRBV20-1
CDR3aa: CSARALQETIFGETQYF

j_gene: TRBJ2-5
v_gene: TRBV28
CDR3aa: CASSRQPQETQYF

j_gene: TRBJ2-7
v_gene: TRBV29-1
CDR3aa: CSVEGRGRNEQYF

j_gene: TRBJ2-2
v_gene: TRBV20-1
CDR3aa: CSARDLDRGYGELFF

j_gene: TRBJ2-3
v_gene: TRBV7-8
CDR3aa: CASSLSAFSTDTQYF

j_gene: TRBJ2-3
v_gene: TRBV28
CDR3aa: CATSTSGDHTDTQYF

j_gene: TRBJ2-3
v_gene: TRBV24-1
CDR3aa: CATSDYESPIEQYF

j_gene: TRBJ2-7
v_gene: TRBV28
CDR3aa: CASSLEAGVNEQYF

j_gene: TRBJ2-3
v_gene: TRBV5-1
CDR3aa: CASSFGPRESTDTQYF

j_gene: TRBJ1-1
v_gene: TRBV4-2
CDR3aa: CASSHPATGTEAFF

j_gene: TRBJ2-5
v_gene: TRBV12-3/TRBV12-4
CDR3aa: CASRDSRRETQYF

j_gene: TRBJ2-3
v_gene: TRBV12-3/TRBV12-4
CDR3aa: CASSFLPPSTDTQYF

j_gene: TRBJ2-7
v_gene: TRBV28
CDR3aa: CASKSQDSVDEQYF

j_gene: TRBJ2-3
v_gene: TRBV28
CDR3aa: CASSYPGTGGSPSSTDTQYF

j_gene: TRBJ2-2
v_gene: TRBV28
CDR3aa: CASSFDSLLQVTATGELFF

j_gene: TRBJ1-1
v_gene: TRBV9
CDR3aa: CASSTGGGNTEAFF

j_gene: TRBJ2-7
v_gene: TRBV5-1
CDR3aa: CASSLGAPYEQYF

j_gene: TRBJ1-4
v_gene: TRBV18
CDR3aa: CASSPSGTVSEKLFF

j_gene: TRBJ2-7
v_gene: TRBV14
CDR3aa: CASSQELGNRVTYEQYF

j_gene: TRBJ2-1
v_gene: TRBV7-9
CDR3aa: CASSLDDEQFF

j_gene: TRBJ2-7
v_gene: TRBV28
CDR3aa: CASSFPGSSYEQYF

j_gene: TRBJ1-1
v_gene: TRBV4-1
CDR3aa: CASSQEWGQNTEAFF

j_gene: TRBJ2-7
v_gene: TRBV24-1
CDR3aa: CATRSGTGVYEQYF

j_gene: TRBJ2-3
v_gene: TRBV4-1
CDR3aa: CASSQGWTGRGHTDTQYF

j_gene: TRBJ2-7
v_gene: TRBV9
CDR3aa: CASSVGPGYEQYF

j_gene: TRBJ1-1
v_gene: TRBV5-1
CDR3aa: CASSDRNTEAFF

j_gene: TRBJ2-7
v_gene: TRBV28
CDR3aa: CASSILGTSGAYEQYF

j_gene: TRBJ2-7
v_gene: TRBV7-8
CDR3aa: CASSLEHNAYEQYF

j_gene: TRBJ2-3
v_gene: TRBV5-1
CDR3aa: CASNSGDGTDTQYF

j_gene: TRBJ2-7
v_gene: TRBV5-6
CDR3aa: CASSPGGQTYEQYF

j_gene: TRBJ2-1
v_gene: TRBV12-3/TRBV12-4
CDR3aa: CASSKLVGKEQFF

j_gene: TRBJ1-5
v_gene: TRBV28
CDR3aa: CASSSGISQPQHF

j_gene: TRBJ2-2
v_gene: TRBV27
CDR3aa: CASSPGYGGDTGELFF

j_gene: TRBJ2-7
v_gene: TRBV15
CDR3aa: CATSRDRGFDSYEQYF

j_gene: TRBJ2-1
v_gene: TRBV28
CDR3aa: CASIGQGSSYNEQFF

j_gene: TRBJ2-7
v_gene: TRBV14
CDR3aa: CASSSRQQLPEQYF

j_gene: TRBJ2-1
v_gene: TRBV12-3/TRBV12-4
CDR3aa: CASSTGTSYNEQFF

j_gene: TRBJ2-7
v_gene: TRBV28
CDR3aa: CASSFKGQGFDEQYF

j_gene: TRBJ1-2
v_gene: TRBV14
CDR3aa: CASSQDRLYGYTF

j_gene: TRBJ2-1
v_gene: TRBV6-2/TRBV6-3
CDR3aa: CASSGFGQQENEQFF

j_gene: TRBJ2-1
v_gene: TRBV9
CDR3aa: CASSGTRVEQFF

j_gene: TRBJ2-2
v_gene: TRBV5-1
CDR3aa: CASSLSGNEAGELFF

j_gene: TRBJ2-2
v_gene: TRBV9
CDR3aa: CASPDLGRGGELFF

j_gene: TRBJ2-7
v_gene: TRBV4-3
CDR3aa: CASSQDRAYEQYF

j_gene: TRBJ2-7
v_gene: TRBV29-1
CDR3aa: CSVLMGGSYEQYF

j_gene: TRBJ2-1
v_gene: TRBV12-3/TRBV12-4
CDR3aa: CASSFGGHEQFF

j_gene: TRBJ2-7
v_gene: TRBV6-2/TRBV6-3
CDR3aa: CASSYRYEQYF

j_gene: TRBJ2-5
v_gene: TRBV7-9
CDR3aa: CASSPPGLQETQYF

j_gene: TRBJ2-5
v_gene: TRBV28
CDR3aa: CASSPQGYQETQYF

j_gene: TRBJ2-1
v_gene: TRBV27
CDR3aa: CASCSHAGRGPNNEQFF

j_gene: TRBJ2-3
v_gene: TRBV23-1
CDR3aa: CASRATRFTDTQYF

j_gene: TRBJ1-1
v_gene: TRBV9
CDR3aa: CASSVEGTPNTEAFF

j_gene: TRBJ1-5
v_gene: TRBV28
CDR3aa: CASSRGRGTYSNQPQHF

j_gene: TRBJ1-2
v_gene: TRBV7-2
CDR3aa: CASSLSPKANYGYTF

j_gene: TRBJ1-1
v_gene: TRBV5-1
CDR3aa: CASSLISLNTEAFF

j_gene: TRBJ2-5
v_gene: TRBV7-8
CDR3aa: CASSLGQQWGETQYF